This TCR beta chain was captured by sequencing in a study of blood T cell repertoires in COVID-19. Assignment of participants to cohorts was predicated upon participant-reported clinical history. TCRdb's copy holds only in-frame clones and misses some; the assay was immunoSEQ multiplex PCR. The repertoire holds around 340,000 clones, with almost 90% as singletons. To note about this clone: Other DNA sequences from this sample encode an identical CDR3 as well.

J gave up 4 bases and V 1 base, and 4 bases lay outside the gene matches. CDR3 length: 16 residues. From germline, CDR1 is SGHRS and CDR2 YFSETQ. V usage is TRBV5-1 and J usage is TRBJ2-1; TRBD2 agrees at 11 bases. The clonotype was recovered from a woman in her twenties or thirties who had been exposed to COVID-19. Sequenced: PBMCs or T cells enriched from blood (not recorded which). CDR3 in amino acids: CASSLFGTSGYNEQFF. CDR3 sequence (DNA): TGCGCCAGCAGCTTGTTCGGGACTAGCGGATACAATGAGCAGTTCTTC.